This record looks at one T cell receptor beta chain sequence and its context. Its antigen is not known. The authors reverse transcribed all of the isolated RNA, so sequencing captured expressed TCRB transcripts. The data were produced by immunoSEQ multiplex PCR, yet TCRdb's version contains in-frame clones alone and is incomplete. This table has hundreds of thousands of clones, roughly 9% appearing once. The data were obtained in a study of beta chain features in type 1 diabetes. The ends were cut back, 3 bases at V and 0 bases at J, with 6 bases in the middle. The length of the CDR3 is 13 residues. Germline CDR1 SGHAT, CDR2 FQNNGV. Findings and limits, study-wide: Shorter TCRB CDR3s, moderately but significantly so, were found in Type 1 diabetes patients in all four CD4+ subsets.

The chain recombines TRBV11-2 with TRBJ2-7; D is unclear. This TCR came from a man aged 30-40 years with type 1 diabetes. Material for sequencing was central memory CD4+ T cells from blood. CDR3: CASSFYGSYEQYF. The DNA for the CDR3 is TGTGCCAGCAGCTTTTACGGCTCCTACGAGCAGTACTTC. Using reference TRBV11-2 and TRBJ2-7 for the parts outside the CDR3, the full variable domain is EAGVAQSPRYKIIEKRQSVAFWCNPISGHATLYWYQQILGQGPKLLIQFQNNGVVDDSQLPKDRFSAERLKGVDSTLKIQPAKLEDSAVYLCASSFYGSYEQYFGPGTRLTVT.